One sample yielded the 18 T cell receptor beta chains listed below, sequenced in a study of blood T cells in healthy people across ages. Sample-barcoded 5' priming and a J-beta primer mix drove a second PCR of 7 to 11 cycles. Each CDR3 protein gets one entry after TCRdb re-called the 5' RACE reads with MiXCR. The table includes 750,000 to 950,000 distinct CDR3 sequences, around a quarter detected once. The same specimen was also included in a second study, on T cells of mothers and their children.

The specimen was blood. The receptors were gathered from a boy younger than 18 in good health.

The CDR3 spells CASSLGTPVNQPQHF. The CDR3 nucleotides are TGTGCCAGTAGTTTGGGGACCCCAGTCAATCAGCCCCAGCATTTT. The genes are TRBV19 and TRBJ1-5, with D possibly being TRBD1 (5 bases). Germline V gives CDR1 LNHDA, CDR2 SQIVND (reference sequence). Trimming shortened V by 5 bases and J by 3 bases, and 14 bases separated the two germline ends. This CDR3 region has 15 residues.

The rearrangement uses TRBV12-3 or TRBV12-4 and TRBJ1-1; 8 nucleotides agree with TRBD1. This CDR3 comprises 14 residues. Trimming removed 4 bases from V and 5 bases from J; junction bases left unmatched: 6. The DNA for the CDR3 is TGTGCCAGCAGTTCACCGACAGGGGCGACTGAAGCTTTCTTT. Its protein is CASSSPTGATEAFF.

This sequence joins TRBV7-3 and TRBJ2-5, with 13 bases lining up with TRBD2. This CDR3 comprises 16 residues. After removal of 5 bases from V and 4 bases from J, the junction contained 7 bases not matched to a gene. Germline values: CDR1 SGHTA, CDR2 FQGTGA. The CDR3 sequence is CASSPSGLAGRETQYF. CDR3 DNA: TGTGCCAGCAGCCCTTCGGGACTAGCGGGGAGAGAGACCCAGTACTTC.

The chain employs TRBV27 and TRBJ1-1, with TRBD1 matching over 10 bases. Per germline, CDR1 MNHEY and CDR2 SMNVEV (reference sequence). J was trimmed by 5 bases and V by 7 bases; bases with no gene match: 7. The CDR3 is 14 amino acids. CDR3 sequence reads: CASISGDRGTEAFF. The CDR3 DNA follows: TGTGCCAGCATTTCCGGGGACAGGGGAACTGAAGCTTTCTTT.

V usage is TRBV7-3 and J usage is TRBJ2-5, with D unresolved. The better agreement between TRBJ2-1 and the DNA end casts doubt on the J call. This CDR3 is built from 13 residues. CDR1 and CDR2 from the germline V gene are SGHTA and FQGTGA. CDR3 sequence: CASSLRGSNEQFF. The CDR3 DNA is TGTGCCAGCAGCTTAAGGGGTAGCAATGAGCAGTTCTTC.

A remark on this clonotype: A junction end diverges from the germline sequence, so it may reflect a read error. The gene calls are TRBV2 and TRBJ1-1; possibly TRBD1 for D (6 bases). Germline V gene lookup returns CDR1 SNHLY and CDR2 FYNNEI. This CDR3 contains 13 residues. The CDR3 coding sequence is TGTGCCAGCAGCCAGGACAGTCCCACTGAAACTTTCTTT. Translated: CASSQDSPTETFF.

A few counts support this clonotype. The chain couples TRBV12-5 to TRBJ2-5, with D perhaps TRBD2 (5 bases). The CDR3 consists of 13 residues. V lost 5 bases, J lost 2 bases, and 9 bases lay in between. CDR1 is LGHNT, CDR2 FRNRAP, per germline. The CDR3 DNA follows: TGTGCTAGTGGTCCCGGGGAGCAAGAGACCCAGTACTTC. This codes for CASGPGEQETQYF.

DNA for the CDR3: TGTGCCAGCAGTGAAGCCGGGACAGGGGGCTTCGGCACTAATGAAAAACTGTTTTTT. As protein: CASSEAGTGGFGTNEKLFF. The chain recombines TRBV6-1 with TRBJ1-4; TRBD1 matches 12 bases. Germline V gives CDR1 MNHNS, CDR2 SASEGT. The CDR3 is 19 residues long. Trimming cost V 0 bases and J 2 bases; bases outside gene matches: 7.

This clonotype was detected a few times. The V and J genes are TRBV7-2 and TRBJ2-2; 7 bases map to TRBD1. The CDR3 covers 17 residues. Germline CDR1 is SGHTA and CDR2 is FQGNSA. The V gene end was trimmed by 5 bases and the J gene end by 5 bases; junction bases not matched to a gene: 14. The CDR3 sequence is CASSGSARGLTTGELFF. CDR3 DNA: TGTGCCAGCAGCGGCTCAGCTAGGGGGCTTACAACCGGGGAGCTGTTTTTT.

This clonotype appeared many times. This chain uses TRBV10-3 with TRBJ2-5; 8 bases are a match to TRBD2. CDR1 is ENHRY, CDR2 SYGVKD, per germline. V trimming: 7 bases; J trimming: 3 bases; junction bases outside the gene matches: 7. The CDR3 contains 14 residues. CDR3 sequence: CAIKSGGAEETQYF. The CDR3 DNA is TGTGCCATCAAGTCCGGGGGGGCCGAAGAGACCCAGTACTTC.

The chain couples TRBV12-3 or TRBV12-4 to TRBJ1-2; D not certain. The V end was cut by 3 bases, the J end by 3 bases, with 14 bases between. This CDR3 is built from 15 residues. This CDR3 is CASSFYDPGDYGYTF. The CDR3 DNA is TGTGCCAGCAGTTTCTATGACCCTGGGGACTATGGCTACACCTTC.

This clonotype was recorded a few times. The rearrangement joins TRBV5-1 to TRBJ2-3; no definite D call. Germline loops: CDR1 SGHRS, CDR2 YFSETQ. The CDR3 has 13 residues. The ends were cut back, 0 bases at V and 6 bases at J, with 8 bases in the middle. The CDR3 bases are TGCGCCAGCAGCTTGGACAAGCGTGATACGCAGTATTTT. Its protein product is CASSLDKRDTQYF.

This clonotype was detected only a few times. This chain joins TRBV7-2 and TRBJ1-6; TRBD1 aligns across 7 bases. Germline values: CDR1 SGHTA, CDR2 FQGNSA. Trimming cost V 1 base and J 10 bases; bases outside gene matches: 7. This CDR3 is 15 amino acids long. CDR3 residues: CASSLGNRGRSPLHF. For the CDR3, the DNA is TGTGCCAGCAGCTTAGGCAACAGGGGACGCTCACCCCTCCACTTT.

V usage is TRBV7-9 and J usage is TRBJ1-1; D is unresolved. Looked up from germline, CDR1 is SEHNR and CDR2 is FQNEAQ (reference sequence). V lost 10 bases to trimming and J lost 1 base, with 13 bases between them. The CDR3 runs to 13 residues. In DNA, the CDR3 is TGTGCCATCGAAGAGGCGGAGAACACTGAAGCTTTCTTT. Its protein is CAIEEAENTEAFF.

The chain joins TRBV7-9 to TRBJ2-2; 10 bases line up with TRBD1. The CDR3 length is 14 residues. V gave up 7 bases and J gave up 7 bases; unmatched junction bases: 6. Germline V gives CDR1 SEHNR, CDR2 FQNEAQ (reference sequence). CDR3 nucleotides: TGTGCCAGCACCGGGACAGGGGAGATCGGGGAGCTGTTTTTT. This encodes CASTGTGEIGELFF.

This chain uses TRBV6-6 with TRBJ2-3; D gene ambiguous. Trimming took 2 bases from V and 4 from J, leaving 13 bases between them. This CDR3 is 15 amino acids long. Germline V gene lookup returns CDR1 MNHNY and CDR2 SVGAGI (reference sequence). The CDR3 loop is CASSYDPSSADTQYF. CDR3 DNA: TGTGCCAGCAGTTACGACCCTTCCAGCGCAGATACGCAGTATTTT.

This clonotype was seen only a few times. The chain joins TRBV9 to TRBJ2-7, with TRBD1 as a possible D gene (5 bases). The germline V and J ends were trimmed by 3 bases and 9 bases, with 22 bases remaining between them. Germline V gene data show CDR1 as SGDLS and CDR2 as YYNGEE. This CDR3 contains 15 residues. Here the CDR3 DNA reads TGTGCCAGCAGCGGTCCCGTGGGGCCCTCCTCGGGGCAGTACTTC. It specifies CASSGPVGPSSGQYF.

This clonotype was observed once. The chain links TRBV10-3 to TRBJ2-1; TRBD1 matches 7 bases. Germline-derived CDR1 and CDR2 are ENHRY and SYGVKD. CDR3 length equals 15 residues. With V trimmed by 8 bases and J by 3 bases, 10 bases remained unmatched. This CDR3 is CAILKGAGSYNEQFF. CDR3 sequence (DNA): TGTGCCATCCTCAAGGGGGCCGGAAGCTACAATGAGCAGTTCTTC.